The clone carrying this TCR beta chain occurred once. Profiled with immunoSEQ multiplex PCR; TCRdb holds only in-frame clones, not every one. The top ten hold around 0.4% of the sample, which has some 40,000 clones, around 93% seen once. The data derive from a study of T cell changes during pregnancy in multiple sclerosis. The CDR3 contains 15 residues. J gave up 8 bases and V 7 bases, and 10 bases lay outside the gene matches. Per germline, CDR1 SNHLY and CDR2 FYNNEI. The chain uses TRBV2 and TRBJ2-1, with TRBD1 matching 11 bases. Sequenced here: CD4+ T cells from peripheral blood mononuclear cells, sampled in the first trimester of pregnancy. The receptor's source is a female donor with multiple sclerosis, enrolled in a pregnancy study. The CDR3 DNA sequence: TGTGCCAGCATTAGTCGGACAGGGGGCAGGGATGAGCAGTTCTTC. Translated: CASISRTGGRDEQFF.